This T cell receptor beta chain was recorded in a study of blood T cells in healthy people across ages. Alongside a J-beta primer mix, a sample-barcoded 5' primer served in a second PCR lasting roughly 6 to 11 cycles. MiXCR, applied by TCRdb to the 5' RACE reads, yields one record per CDR3 protein. The sample contains about 1.4 million distinct CDR3 sequences, roughly 59% of which appear only once. Germline values: CDR1 SNHLY, CDR2 FYNNEI. V lost 9 bases and J 8 bases, leaving 17 bases between the germline ends. The CDR3 length is 14 residues. Material: blood. The receptor was isolated from a young man in good health. V usage is TRBV2 and J usage is TRBJ1-6; a possible D gene is TRBD1 (6 bases). This CDR3 reads CARGAQGVDSPLHF. In nucleotides, the CDR3 is TGTGCCAGGGGGGCGCAAGGAGTAGATTCACCCCTCCACTTT.